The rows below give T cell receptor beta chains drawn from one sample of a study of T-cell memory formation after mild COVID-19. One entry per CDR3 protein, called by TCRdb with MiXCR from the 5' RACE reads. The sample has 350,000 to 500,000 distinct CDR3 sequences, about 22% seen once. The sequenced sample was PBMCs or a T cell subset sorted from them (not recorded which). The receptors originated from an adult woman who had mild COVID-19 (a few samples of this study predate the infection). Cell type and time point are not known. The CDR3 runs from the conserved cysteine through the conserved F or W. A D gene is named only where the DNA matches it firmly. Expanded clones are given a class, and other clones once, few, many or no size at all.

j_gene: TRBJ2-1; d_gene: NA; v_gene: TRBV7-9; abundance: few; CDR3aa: CASSPGVGISYNEQFF; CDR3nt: TGTGCCAGCAGCCCCGGCGTCGGCATAAGCTACAATGAGCAGTTCTTC
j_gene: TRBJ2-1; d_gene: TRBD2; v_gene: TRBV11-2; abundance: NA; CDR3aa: CASSQNRGVYNEQFF; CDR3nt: TGTGCCAGCAGCCAAAACCGGGGGGTATACAATGAGCAGTTCTTC
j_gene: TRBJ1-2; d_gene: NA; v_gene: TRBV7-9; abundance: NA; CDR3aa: CASSLAMGGEGRGYTF; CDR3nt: TGTGCCAGCAGCTTAGCGATGGGGGGAGAGGGTCGTGGCTACACCTTC
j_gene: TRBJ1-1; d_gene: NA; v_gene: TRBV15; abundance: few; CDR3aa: CATSRDGISMNTEAFF; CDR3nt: TGTGCCACCAGCAGAGATGGGATCTCGATGAACACTGAAGCTTTCTTT
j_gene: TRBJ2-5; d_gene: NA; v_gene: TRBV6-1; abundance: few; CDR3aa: CASSEEETTQYF; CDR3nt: TGTGCCAGCAGTGAAGAAGAGACTACCCAGTACTTC
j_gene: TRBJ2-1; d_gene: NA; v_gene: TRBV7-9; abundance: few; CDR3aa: CASSPLSEQFF; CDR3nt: TGTGCCAGCAGCCCTCTTTCTGAGCAGTTCTTC
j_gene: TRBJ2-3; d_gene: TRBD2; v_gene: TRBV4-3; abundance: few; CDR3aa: CASSQDRGGRLDTQYF; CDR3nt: TGCGCCAGCAGCCAAGATAGAGGCGGGAGGTTAGATACGCAGTATTTT
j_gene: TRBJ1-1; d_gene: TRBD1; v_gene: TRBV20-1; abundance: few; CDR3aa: CSATTGVGAFF; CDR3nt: TGCAGTGCTACCACAGGGGTTGGAGCTTTCTTT
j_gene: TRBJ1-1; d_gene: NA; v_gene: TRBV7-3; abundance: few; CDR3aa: CASSSLGPNTEAFF; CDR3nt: TGTGCCAGCAGCTCCCTGGGCCCGAACACTGAAGCTTTCTTT
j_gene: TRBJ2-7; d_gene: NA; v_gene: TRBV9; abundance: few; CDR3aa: CASSVDSSSYEQYF; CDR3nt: TGTGCCAGCAGCGTAGATAGTTCCTCCTACGAGCAGTACTTC
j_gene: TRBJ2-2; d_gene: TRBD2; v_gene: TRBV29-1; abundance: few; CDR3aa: CSVSGMNTGELFF; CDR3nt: TGCAGCGTTAGCGGGATGAACACCGGGGAGCTGTTTTTT
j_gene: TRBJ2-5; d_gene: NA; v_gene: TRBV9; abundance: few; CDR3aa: CASSVAGDAGTQYF; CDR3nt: TGTGCCAGCAGCGTGGCAGGGGACGCGGGGACCCAGTACTTC
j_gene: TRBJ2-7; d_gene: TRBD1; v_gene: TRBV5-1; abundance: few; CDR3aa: CASSKSETGGYEQYF; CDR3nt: TGCGCCAGCAGCAAAAGCGAGACAGGGGGCTACGAGCAGTACTTC
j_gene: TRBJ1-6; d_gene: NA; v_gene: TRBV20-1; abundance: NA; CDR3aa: CSARADRSSYNSPLHF; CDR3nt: TGCAGTGCTAGAGCCGACAGGAGCTCCTATAATTCACCCCTCCACTTT
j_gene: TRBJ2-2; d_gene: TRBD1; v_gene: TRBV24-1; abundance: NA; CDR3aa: CATSDLKRNRGRITGELFF; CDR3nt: TGTGCCACCAGTGATTTGAAGAGGAACAGGGGGCGGATCACCGGGGAGCTGTTTTTT
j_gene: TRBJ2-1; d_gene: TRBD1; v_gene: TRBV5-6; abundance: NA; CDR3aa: CASRARDRGTYNEQFF; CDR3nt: TGTGCCAGCAGGGCCCGGGACAGGGGGACCTACAATGAGCAGTTCTTC
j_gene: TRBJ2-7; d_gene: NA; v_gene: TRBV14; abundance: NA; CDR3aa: CASSNFKYEQYF; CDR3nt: TGTGCCAGCAGTAATTTTAAGTACGAGCAGTACTTC
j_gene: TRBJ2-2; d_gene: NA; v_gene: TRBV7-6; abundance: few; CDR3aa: CASRRKVDGELFF; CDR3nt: TGTGCCAGCAGGAGAAAGGTGGACGGGGAGCTGTTTTTT
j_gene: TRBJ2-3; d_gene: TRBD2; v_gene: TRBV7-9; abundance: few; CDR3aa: CASSPWGVAGLTDTQYF; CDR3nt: TGTGCCAGCAGCCCGTGGGGGGTAGCGGGGCTCACAGATACGCAGTATTTT
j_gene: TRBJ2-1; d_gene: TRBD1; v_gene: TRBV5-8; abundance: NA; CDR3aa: CASSLGQKIYNEQFF; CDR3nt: TGTGCCAGCAGCCTGGGACAGAAAATATACAATGAGCAGTTCTTC
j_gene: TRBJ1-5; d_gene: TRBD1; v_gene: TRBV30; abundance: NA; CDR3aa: CAWSVGQGGQPQQF; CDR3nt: TGTGCCTGGAGTGTGGGGCAGGGGGGTCAGCCCCAGCAATTT
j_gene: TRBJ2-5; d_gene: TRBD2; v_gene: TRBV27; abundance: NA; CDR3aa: CASSSPAGGETQYF; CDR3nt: TGTGCCAGCAGTTCCCCAGCGGGAGGAGAGACCCAGTACTTC
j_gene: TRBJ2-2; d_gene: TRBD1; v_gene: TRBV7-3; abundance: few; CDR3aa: CASSFPTGQGAGELFF; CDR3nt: TGTGCCAGCAGCTTCCCCACGGGACAGGGGGCCGGGGAGCTGTTTTTT
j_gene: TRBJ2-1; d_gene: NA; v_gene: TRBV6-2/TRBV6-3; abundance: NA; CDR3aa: CASLASGYNEQFF; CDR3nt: TGTGCCTCCCTGGCGTCTGGTTACAATGAGCAGTTCTTC
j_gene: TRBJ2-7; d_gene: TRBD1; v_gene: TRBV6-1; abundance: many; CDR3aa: CASRPLGQQSYEQYF; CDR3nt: TGTGCCAGCAGACCACTGGGACAGCAATCCTACGAGCAGTACTTC
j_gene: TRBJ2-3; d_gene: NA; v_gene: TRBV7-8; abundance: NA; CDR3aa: CASSLQAAAPTDTQYF; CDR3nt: TGTGCCAGCAGCTTACAGGCGGCGGCTCCCACAGATACGCAGTATTTT
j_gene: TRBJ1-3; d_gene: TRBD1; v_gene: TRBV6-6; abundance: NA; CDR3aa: CASRQGAKGNTIYF; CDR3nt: TGTGCCAGCAGACAGGGGGCGAAGGGAAACACCATATATTTT
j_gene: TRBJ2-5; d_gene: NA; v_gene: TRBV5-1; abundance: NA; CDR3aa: CASKPAGVQETQYF; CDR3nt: TGCGCCAGTAAGCCCGCAGGGGTACAAGAGACCCAGTACTTC
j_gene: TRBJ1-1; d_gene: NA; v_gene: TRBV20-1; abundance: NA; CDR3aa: CSARGTGSNTEAFF; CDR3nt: TGCAGTGCTAGAGGTACAGGGTCGAACACTGAAGCTTTCTTT
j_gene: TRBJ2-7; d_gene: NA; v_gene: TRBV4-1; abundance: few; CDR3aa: CASSQEPESYEQYF; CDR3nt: TGCGCCAGCAGCCAAGAACCCGAAAGTTACGAGCAGTACTTC
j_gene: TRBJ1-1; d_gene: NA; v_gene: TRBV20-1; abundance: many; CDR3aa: CSAPRNTEAFF; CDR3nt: TGCAGTGCTCCTCGGAACACTGAAGCTTTCTTT
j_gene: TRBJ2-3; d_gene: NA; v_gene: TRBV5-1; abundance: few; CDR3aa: CASSLMPSGTDTQYF; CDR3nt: TGCGCCAGCAGCTTGATGCCTAGCGGCACAGATACGCAGTATTTT
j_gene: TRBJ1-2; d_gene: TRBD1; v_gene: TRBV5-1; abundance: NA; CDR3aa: CASNPTSTGNGYTF; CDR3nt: TGCGCCAGCAACCCGACCTCGACAGGGAATGGCTACACCTTC
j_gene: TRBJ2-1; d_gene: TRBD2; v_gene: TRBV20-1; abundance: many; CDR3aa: CSAPSGNPEQFF; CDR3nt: TGCAGTGCTCCGAGCGGGAACCCTGAGCAGTTCTTC
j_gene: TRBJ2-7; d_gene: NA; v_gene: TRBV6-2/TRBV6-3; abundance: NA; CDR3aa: CASWGVPPYEQYF; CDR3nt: TGTGCCAGCTGGGGAGTCCCCCCCTACGAGCAGTACTTC
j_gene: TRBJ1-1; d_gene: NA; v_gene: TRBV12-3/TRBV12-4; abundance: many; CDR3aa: CASSLLGALGVNTEAFF; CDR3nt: TGTGCCAGCAGTTTACTTGGTGCCCTGGGGGTGAACACTGAAGCTTTCTTT
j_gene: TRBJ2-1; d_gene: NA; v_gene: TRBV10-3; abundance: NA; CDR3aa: CAITADWGMGNEQFF; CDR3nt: TGTGCCATCACTGCTGACTGGGGGATGGGCAATGAGCAGTTCTTC
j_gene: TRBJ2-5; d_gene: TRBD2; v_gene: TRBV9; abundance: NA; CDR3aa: CASSVAQAGGAETQYF; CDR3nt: TGTGCCAGCAGCGTAGCTCAAGCGGGAGGGGCGGAGACCCAGTACTTC
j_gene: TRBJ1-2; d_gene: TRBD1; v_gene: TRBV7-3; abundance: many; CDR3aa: CASSQDRSYGYTF; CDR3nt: TGTGCCAGCAGCCAGGACAGGAGCTATGGCTACACCTTC
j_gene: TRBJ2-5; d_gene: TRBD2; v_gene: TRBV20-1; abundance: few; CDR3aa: CSARASGLLYQETQYF; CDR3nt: TGCAGTGCTAGGGCTAGCGGCCTATTGTACCAAGAGACCCAGTACTTC
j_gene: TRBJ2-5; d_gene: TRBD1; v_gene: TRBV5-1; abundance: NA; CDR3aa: CASSLSGTGEETQYF; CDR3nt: TGCGCCAGCAGCTTGTCCGGGACAGGTGAAGAGACCCAGTACTTC
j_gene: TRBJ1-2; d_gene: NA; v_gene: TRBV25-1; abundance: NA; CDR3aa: CASSAGLGGSYGYTF; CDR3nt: TGTGCCAGCAGTGCGGGCCTTGGGGGATCCTATGGCTACACCTTC
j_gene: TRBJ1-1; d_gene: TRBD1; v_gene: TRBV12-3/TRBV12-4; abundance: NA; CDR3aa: CASSFGDSSNTEAFF; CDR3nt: TGTGCCAGCAGTTTCGGGGACAGTTCTAACACTGAAGCTTTCTTT
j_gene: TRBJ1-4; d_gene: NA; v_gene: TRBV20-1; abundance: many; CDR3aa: CSARWLGLHEKLFF; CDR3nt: TGCAGTGCTAGGTGGCTCGGGCTTCATGAAAAACTGTTTTTT
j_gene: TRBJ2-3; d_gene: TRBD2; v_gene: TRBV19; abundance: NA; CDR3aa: CASNGEGTDTQYF; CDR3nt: TGTGCCAGTAATGGGGAGGGGACAGATACGCAGTATTTT
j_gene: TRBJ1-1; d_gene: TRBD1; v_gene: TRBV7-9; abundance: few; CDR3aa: CASSLGISGGDEAFF; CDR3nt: TGTGCCAGCAGCTTAGGGATTTCAGGGGGAGATGAAGCTTTCTTT
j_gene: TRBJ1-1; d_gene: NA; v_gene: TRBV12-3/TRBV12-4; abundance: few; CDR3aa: CASSTRGRAPNTEAFF; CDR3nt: TGTGCCAGCAGCACCCGGGGACGGGCCCCGAACACTGAAGCTTTCTTT
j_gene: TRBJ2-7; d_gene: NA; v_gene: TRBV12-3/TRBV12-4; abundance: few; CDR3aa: CASSEGGLSSYEQYF; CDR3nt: TGTGCCAGCAGCGAGGGGGGACTGAGCTCCTACGAGCAGTACTTC
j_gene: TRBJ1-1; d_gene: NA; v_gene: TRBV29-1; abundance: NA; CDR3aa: CSVGTGKDTEAFF; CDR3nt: TGCAGCGTAGGGACTGGCAAGGACACTGAAGCTTTCTTT
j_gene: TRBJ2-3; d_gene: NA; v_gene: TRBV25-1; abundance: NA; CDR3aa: CASSDGRVTQYF; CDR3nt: TGTGCCAGCAGTGATGGAAGGGTTACGCAGTATTTT
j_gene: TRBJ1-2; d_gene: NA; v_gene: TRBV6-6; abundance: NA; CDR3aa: CASNPGYYGYTF; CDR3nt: TGTGCCAGCAACCCGGGGTACTATGGCTACACCTTC
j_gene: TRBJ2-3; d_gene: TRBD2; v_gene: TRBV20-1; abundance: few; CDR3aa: CSAETSGRADTQYF; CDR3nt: TGCAGTGCGGAGACTAGCGGGAGGGCGGATACGCAGTATTTT
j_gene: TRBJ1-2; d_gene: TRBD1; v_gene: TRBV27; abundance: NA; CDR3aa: CASRPQGANYGYTF; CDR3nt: TGTGCCAGCAGACCGCAGGGGGCGAACTATGGCTACACCTTC
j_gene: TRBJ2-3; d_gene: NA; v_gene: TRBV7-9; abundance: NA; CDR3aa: CASSSQLEAGTDTQYF; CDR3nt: TGTGCCAGCAGCTCCCAACTGGAGGCAGGCACAGATACGCAGTATTTT
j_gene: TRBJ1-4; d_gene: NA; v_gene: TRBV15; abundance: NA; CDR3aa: CATSTSAANEKLFF; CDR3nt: TGTGCCACCAGCACCTCTGCAGCTAATGAAAAACTGTTTTTT
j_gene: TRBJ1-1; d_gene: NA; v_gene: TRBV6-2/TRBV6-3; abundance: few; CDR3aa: CASILGGLVGTEAFF; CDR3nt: TGTGCCAGCATCCTTGGGGGTTTGGTTGGAACTGAAGCTTTCTTT
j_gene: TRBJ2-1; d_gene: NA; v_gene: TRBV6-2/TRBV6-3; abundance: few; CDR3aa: CASSYLRTYNEQFF; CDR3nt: TGTGCCAGCAGTTATTTGAGGACTTACAATGAGCAGTTCTTC
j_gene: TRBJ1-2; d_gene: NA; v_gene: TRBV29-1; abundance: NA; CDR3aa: CSVVQGSGYTF; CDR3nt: TGCAGCGTTGTACAGGGAAGTGGCTACACCTTC
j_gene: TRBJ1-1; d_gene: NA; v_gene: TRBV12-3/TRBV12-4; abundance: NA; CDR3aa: CASRPLRRGTEAFF; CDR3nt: TGTGCCAGCAGGCCTCTAAGGAGGGGCACTGAAGCTTTCTTT
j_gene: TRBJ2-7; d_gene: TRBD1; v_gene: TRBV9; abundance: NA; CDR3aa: CASSVGWDRVSEQYF; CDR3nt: TGTGCCAGCAGCGTAGGATGGGACAGGGTTTCCGAGCAGTACTTC